The source of this T cell receptor (beta chain) is a study of cytomegalovirus exposure and HLA in healthy donors. Study at large: Among about 179 million T cells, an earlier analysis found roughly 100 million unique TCR beta sequences. Study-wide results and caveats: Per a prior analysis, the majority of TCR beta V segments were productive roughly 87% or roughly 30% of the time.

The donors comprised healthy bone marrow donors. V lost 2 bases and J 6 bases, leaving 19 bases between the germline ends. Germline values: CDR1 MNHNS, CDR2 SASEGT. This CDR3 contains 16 residues. In the PCR, 60 Vbeta and 13 Jbeta primers were used. Assay: immunoSEQ multiplex PCR; the TCRdb copy retains only in-frame clones and omits some. Of roughly 150,000 clones in the sample, roughly 70% were seen once. In regard to this clone: The antigen remains unidentified.

Material: PBMCs. The chain links TRBV6-1 to TRBJ1-1, with D hard to call. This TCR was recovered from a woman between 50 and 59 years old in good health and CMV-seropositive. This CDR3 is CASSETPLGGLAEAFF. The CDR3 nucleotides read TGTGCCAGCAGTGAAACCCCGTTGGGAGGGCTAGCTGAAGCTTTCTTT.